Shown below are 24 T cell receptor beta chains from a single sample sequenced in a study of T cells in Graves' hyperthyroidism and ophthalmopathy (dated by TCRdb to 2018 to 2020). To prepare the library, multiplex PCR was applied. Instrument on record: Illumina HiSeq 2000. Amplification of TCR beta CDR3 regions was carried out from RNA transcripts. The TCR CDR3 was subjected to a first round of RT-PCR using the HTBI primer set and the Qiagen OneStep RT-PCR kit. Clones were called with MiXCR by TCRdb after fastp trimmed the public reads at Q25, and only in-frame beta chains were retained. Each CDR3 protein appears once, grouped with its most common genes and DNA. Recorded for this sample are approximately 620,000 distinct CDR3 sequences; approximately 14% of them occurred a single time. The top ten hold 5.5% to 7.5% of the sample. Sequenced input: blood. Receptors originate from a woman aged 30 to 39 with Graves' hyperthyroidism that later progressed to Graves' ophthalmopathy.

The chain is built from TRBV5-1 and TRBJ2-7; possible D gene TRBD1, 7 bases. The CDR3 extends over 19 amino acids. The ends were cut back, 4 bases at V and 2 bases at J, with 28 bases in the middle. The V gene's germline CDR1 is SGHRS and CDR2 YFSETQ. This CDR3 is CASSGVLRDSHTGAYEQYF. As DNA, the CDR3 is TGCGCCAGCAGCGGGGTTCTCCGGGACAGCCACACGGGGGCCTACGAGCAGTACTTC.

This clonotype was seen many times. The CDR3, as DNA: TGTGCCACAACTTATAGCGGTATCACAGATACGCAGTATTTT. It specifies CATTYSGITDTQYF. The chain is built from TRBV10-3 and TRBJ2-3, with D perhaps TRBD2 (6 bases). Germline V gene data show CDR1 as ENHRY and CDR2 as SYGVKD. The CDR3 is made up of 14 amino acids. With 10 bases removed from V and 2 bases from J, the gap between germline ends came to 16 bases.

V is TRBV27 and J is TRBJ2-2; possibly TRBD2 for D (5 bases). V was cut by 2 bases and J by 5 bases, with 9 bases left in between. Germline CDR1 is MNHEY and CDR2 is SMNVEV (reference sequence). CDR3 length equals 14 residues. CDR3 in amino acids: CASSLQAATGELFF. The CDR3 DNA follows: TGTGCCAGCAGTTTACAAGCGGCAACCGGGGAGCTGTTTTTT.

In regard to this clonotype: This clone may be a read error of a much larger clone one base away. The chain has TRBV12-3 or TRBV12-4 and TRBJ2-2, with D unresolved. Trimming cost V 8 bases and J 0 bases, with 13 bases left between them. CDR3 length: 15 amino acids. The CDR3 protein is CASASWVSNTGELFF. In nucleotides, the CDR3 is TGTGCCAGCGCCTCCTGGGTGTCGAACACCGGGGAGCTGTTTTTT.

This clonotype came up a few times. The genes are TRBV3-1 and TRBJ2-1, with TRBD2 matching 9 bases. The CDR3 is made up of 12 amino acids. Germline loops: CDR1 LGHDT, CDR2 YNNKEL (reference sequence). The V and J ends lost 1 base and 15 bases, in that order; junction bases with no gene match: 4. The CDR3 nucleotides read TGTGCCAGCAGCCAAGGCGGGGGGGGGTCGTTCTTC. It codes for CASSQGGGGSFF.

This clonotype has ten or more counts. V is TRBV15 and J is TRBJ2-1, with 8 bases that match TRBD2. The germline gives CDR1 LNHNV, CDR2 YYDKDF (reference sequence). The CDR3 has 16 residues. J was trimmed by 3 bases and V by 1 base; bases with no gene match: 5. The DNA of the CDR3 is TGTGCCACCAGCAGAGGTAATAGCGGGGTCTACAATGAGCAGTTCTTC. Amino acid sequence: CATSRGNSGVYNEQFF.

This clonotype was detected a few times. The chain employs TRBV14 and TRBJ2-1; D possibly uses TRBD1 or TRBD2 (5 bases each). V was clipped by 3 bases and J by 7 bases, with 13 bases between them. The CDR3 extends over 14 amino acids. Germline CDR1 and CDR2: SGHDN and FVKESK. This CDR3 is CASSQRGVRNEQFF. The CDR3 DNA reads as TGTGCCAGCAGCCAGCGAGGGGTTAGGAATGAGCAGTTCTTC.

This clonotype turned up a few times. The V call is TRBV28, the J call TRBJ2-5, with 9 bases matching TRBD1. This CDR3 is built from 15 residues. V lost 6 bases and J lost 3; bases outside the gene matches: 8. CDR1 and CDR2 (germline): MDHEN, SYDVKM. Here the CDR3 reads CASRLDRGWEETQYF. The CDR3 DNA reads TGTGCCAGCAGATTGGACAGGGGTTGGGAAGAGACCCAGTACTTC.

In its sample, this clonotype was seen many times. This rearrangement joins TRBV27 to TRBJ2-7; TRBD2 might be the D (6 bases). Trimming removed 4 bases at V and 4 bases at J, with 14 bases between. The CDR3 covers 14 residues. CDR1 is MNHEY, CDR2 SMNVEV, per germline (reference sequence). As DNA, the CDR3 is TGTGCCAGCAGTTCGGGGGACCTCGAGTACGAGCAGTACTTC. This translates into CASSSGDLEYEQYF.

This chain links TRBV12-3 or TRBV12-4 with TRBJ2-5; D tentatively fits TRBD1 or TRBD2 (6 bases each). This CDR3 has 14 residues. Trimming left V 7 bases short and J 7 bases short, with 19 bases between. The CDR3 loop is CASTRGRAWGTQYF. CDR3 DNA sequence: TGTGCCAGCACCCGGGGGCGAGCATGGGGGACCCAGTACTTC.

This clonotype was seen repeatedly, ten times or more. The rearrangement joins TRBV5-1 to TRBJ2-7, with 7 positions matching TRBD1. V was clipped by 5 bases and J by 3 bases; unmatched bases: 11. This CDR3 is built from 15 residues. Germline values: CDR1 SGHRS, CDR2 YFSETQ. CDR3 protein: CASSPGQEGVYEQYF. Here the CDR3 DNA reads TGCGCCAGCAGTCCCGGACAGGAAGGGGTCTACGAGCAGTACTTC.

This clonotype has at least ten counts. In DNA form, the CDR3 reads TGTGCCAGCAGCGTAGAGACAGGGGCTTTAGCTAACTATGGCTACACCTTC. Translation gives CASSVETGALANYGYTF. The chain carries TRBV9 and TRBJ1-2; 8 positions agree with TRBD1. Trimming removed 0 bases from V and 0 bases from J; junction bases left unmatched: 7. This CDR3 contains 17 residues. Germline assignment: CDR1 SGDLS and CDR2 YYNGEE. Based on the CDR3 plus reference TRBV9 and TRBJ1-2, the full variable domain is DSGVTQTPKHLITATGQRVTLRCSPRSGDLSVYWYQQSLDQGLQFLIQYYNGEERAKGNILERFSAQQFPDLHSELNLSSLELGDSALYFCASSVETGALANYGYTFGSGTRLTVV.

This clonotype was counted many times. The rearrangement links TRBV10-3 to TRBJ2-7; 8 bases align to TRBD1. Germline V lookup: CDR1 ENHRY, CDR2 SYGVKD. V shed 0 bases and J 5 bases; nucleotides not matched to a gene: 3. The CDR3 extends over 14 amino acids. This CDR3 reads CAISESRTGHEQYF. The CDR3 DNA follows: TGTGCCATCAGTGAGTCGAGGACAGGGCACGAGCAGTACTTC.

The rearrangement uses TRBV11-2 and TRBJ2-5; 7 bases agree with TRBD2. V shed 5 bases, J shed 1 base, and the junction held 10 bases outside the gene matches. This CDR3 contains 16 residues. Germline V gene sequence: CDR1 SGHAT, CDR2 FQNNGV. The CDR3 DNA reads TGTGCCAGCAGCCCCATGTGGGGGGGAGGCCAAGAGACCCAGTACTTC. Protein product: CASSPMWGGGQETQYF.

The chain links TRBV7-3 to TRBJ2-3; 7 bases align to TRBD2. Trimming removed 1 base from V and 0 bases from J; junction bases left unmatched: 4. Germline CDR1 is SGHTA and CDR2 is FQGTGA. The CDR3 covers 16 residues. This CDR3 is CASSLISSGSTDTQYF. In DNA, the CDR3 is TGTGCCAGCAGCTTAATTTCTAGCGGAAGCACAGATACGCAGTATTTT.

Ten or more counts support this clonotype. V usage is TRBV7-9 and J usage is TRBJ2-3; D is unresolved. The length of the CDR3 is 15 residues. Germline CDR1 and CDR2: SEHNR and FQNEAQ (reference sequence). V was clipped by 1 base and J by 0 bases, with 8 bases between them. The CDR3 loop is CASSLVVSSTDTQYF. For the CDR3, the DNA is TGTGCCAGCAGCTTAGTTGTCTCTAGCACAGATACGCAGTATTTT.

The sample holds many counts of this clonotype. The chain uses TRBV6-1 and TRBJ1-5, with D perhaps matching TRBD1 (5 bases). The CDR3 spans 14 residues. Trimming stripped 6 bases from V and 3 bases from J, with 12 bases between. Germline V lookup: CDR1 MNHNS, CDR2 SASEGT. The chain's CDR3 is CASSWRGINQPQHF. CDR3 coding DNA: TGTGCCAGCAGCTGGAGGGGTATCAATCAGCCCCAGCATTTT.

This clonotype occurred many times. V is TRBV11-3 and J is TRBJ2-1, with D possibly being TRBD1 or TRBD2 (5 bases each). Germline CDR1 and CDR2: SGHNT and YENEEA. The length of the CDR3 is 14 residues. Trimming took off 5 bases at V and 3 bases at J, with 11 bases between the two ends. The CDR3 DNA is TGTGCCAGCAGCACCCGGGACCACTACAATGAGCAGTTCTTC. This gives the protein CASSTRDHYNEQFF.

The chain joins TRBV7-3 to TRBJ2-3, with 9 nucleotides matching TRBD2. CDR1 SGHTA and CDR2 FQGTGA come from the germline V gene. The CDR3 runs 16 residues. Trimming at V came to 3 bases and at J to 7 bases, leaving 11 bases not matched to a gene. The CDR3 bases are TGTGCCAGCAGCTTTCCCCCGACTAGCGGTTTGCATACGCAGTATTTT. Translating gives CASSFPPTSGLHTQYF.

This clonotype has at least ten counts. The rearrangement uses TRBV19 and TRBJ2-3; 12 bases fit TRBD2. V lost 5 bases and J lost 5; bases outside the gene matches: 17. This CDR3 has 19 residues. CDR1 and CDR2 from the germline V gene are LNHDA and SQIVND (reference sequence). Written as DNA, the CDR3 is TGTGCCAGTAGTCTCGCGTCTAGCGGGAGGGATTCTAGCGGAGATACGCAGTATTTT. This codes for CASSLASSGRDSSGDTQYF.

This clonotype was seen a handful of times. The chain combines TRBV20-1 with TRBJ1-2, with D perhaps TRBD1 (5 bases). This CDR3 contains 13 residues. Germline CDR1 and CDR2: DFQATT and SNEGSKA (reference sequence). V dropped 6 bases and J dropped 3 bases, with 14 bases sitting between them. Here the CDR3 reads CSAPHPGHYGYTF. The CDR3 DNA sequence: TGCAGTGCCCCGCACCCGGGGCACTATGGCTACACCTTC.

This chain connects TRBV20-1 to TRBJ2-5, with D perhaps assigned TRBD1 or TRBD2 (6 bases each). Germline V CDR1 and CDR2: DFQATT, SNEGSKA (reference sequence). V dropped 4 bases and J dropped 2 bases, with 17 bases sitting between them. The CDR3 runs to 15 residues. CDR3 amino acids: CSATLPGARQETQYF. Written as DNA, the CDR3 is TGCAGTGCTACTCTCCCGGGGGCAAGGCAAGAGACCCAGTACTTC.

This clonotype was counted between two and nine times. The rearrangement links TRBV7-2 to TRBJ2-1; 10 bases fit TRBD2. J lost 8 bases, V lost 1 base, and 5 bases had no gene match. From germline, CDR1 is SGHTA and CDR2 FQGNSA. The CDR3 loop spans 15 amino acids. CDR3: CASSLGTSGWDEQFF. CDR3 coding DNA: TGTGCCAGCAGCTTAGGGACTAGCGGTTGGGATGAGCAGTTCTTC.

This clonotype was seen only a few times. This may be a read error, as it is one base from a much larger clone. This chain joins TRBV15 and TRBJ2-7, with TRBD1 matching over 8 bases. Germline V lookup: CDR1 LNHNV, CDR2 YYDKDF (reference sequence). The CDR3 covers 13 residues. CDR3 loop: CATSRQTGDEQCF. The CDR3 nucleotides read TGTGCCACCAGCAGACAGACAGGGGACGAGCAGTGCTTC.